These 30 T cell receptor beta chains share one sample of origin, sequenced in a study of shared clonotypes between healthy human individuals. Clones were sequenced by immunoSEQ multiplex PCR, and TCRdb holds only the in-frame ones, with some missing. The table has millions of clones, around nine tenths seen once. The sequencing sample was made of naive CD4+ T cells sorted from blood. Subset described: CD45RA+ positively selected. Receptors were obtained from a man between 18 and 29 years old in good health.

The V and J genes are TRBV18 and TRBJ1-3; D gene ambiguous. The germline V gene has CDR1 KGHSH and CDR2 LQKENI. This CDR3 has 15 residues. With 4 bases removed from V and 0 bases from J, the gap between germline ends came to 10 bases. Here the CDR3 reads CASSLSDHSGNTIYF. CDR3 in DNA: TGTGCCAGCTCACTTAGCGACCACTCTGGAAACACCATATATTTT.

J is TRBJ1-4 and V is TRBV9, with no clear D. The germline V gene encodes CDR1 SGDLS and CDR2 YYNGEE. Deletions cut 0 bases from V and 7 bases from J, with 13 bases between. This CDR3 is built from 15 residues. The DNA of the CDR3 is TGTGCCAGCAGCGTAGAGGAGGCGGGATCTGAAAAACTGTTTTTT. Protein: CASSVEEAGSEKLFF.

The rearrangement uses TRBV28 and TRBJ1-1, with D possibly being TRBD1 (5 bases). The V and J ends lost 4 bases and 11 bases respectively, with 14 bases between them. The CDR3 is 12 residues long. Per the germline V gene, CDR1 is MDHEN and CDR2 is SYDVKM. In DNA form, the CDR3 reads TGTGCCAGCAGTTCATCAGGGATAGGGGCTTTCTTT. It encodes CASSSSGIGAFF.

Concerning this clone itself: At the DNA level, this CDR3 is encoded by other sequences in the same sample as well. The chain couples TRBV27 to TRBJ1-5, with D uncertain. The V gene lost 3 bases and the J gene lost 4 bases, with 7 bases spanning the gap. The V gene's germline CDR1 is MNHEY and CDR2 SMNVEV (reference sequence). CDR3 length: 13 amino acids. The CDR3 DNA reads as TGTGCCAGCAGTTTGGAGAGGAATCAGCCCCAGCATTTT. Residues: CASSLERNQPQHF.

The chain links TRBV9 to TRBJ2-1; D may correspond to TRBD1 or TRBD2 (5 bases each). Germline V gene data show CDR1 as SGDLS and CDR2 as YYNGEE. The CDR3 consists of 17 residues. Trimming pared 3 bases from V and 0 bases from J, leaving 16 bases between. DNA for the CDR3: TGTGCCAGCAGCGGGGGGAGTGGCCAGGGCTCCTACAATGAGCAGTTCTTC. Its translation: CASSGGSGQGSYNEQFF.

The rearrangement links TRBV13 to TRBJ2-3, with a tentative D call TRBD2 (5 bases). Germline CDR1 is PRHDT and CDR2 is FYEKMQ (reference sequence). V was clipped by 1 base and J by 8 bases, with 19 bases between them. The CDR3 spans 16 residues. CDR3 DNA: TGTGCCAGCAGCTTAGTGTATGGGCCCGGAGGCGGTACGCAGTATTTT. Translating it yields CASSLVYGPGGGTQYF.

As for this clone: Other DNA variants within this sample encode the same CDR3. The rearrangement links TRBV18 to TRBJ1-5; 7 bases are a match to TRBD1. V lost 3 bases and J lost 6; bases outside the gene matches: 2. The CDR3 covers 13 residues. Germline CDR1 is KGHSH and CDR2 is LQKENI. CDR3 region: CASSPTGTQPQHF. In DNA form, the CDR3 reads TGTGCCAGCTCACCGACAGGGACTCAGCCCCAGCATTTT. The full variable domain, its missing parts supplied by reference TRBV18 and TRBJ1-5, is NAGVMQNPRHLVRRRGQEARLRCSPMKGHSHVYWYRQLPEEGLKFMVYLQKENIIDESGMPKERFSAEFPKEGPSILRIQQVVRGDSAAYFCASSPTGTQPQHFGDGTRLSIL.

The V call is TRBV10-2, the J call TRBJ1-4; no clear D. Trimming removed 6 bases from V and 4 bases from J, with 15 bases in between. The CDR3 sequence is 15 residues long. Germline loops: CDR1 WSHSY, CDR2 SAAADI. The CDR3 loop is CASSPDGWGNEKLFF. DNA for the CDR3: TGCGCCAGCAGCCCTGACGGGTGGGGTAATGAAAAACTGTTTTTT.

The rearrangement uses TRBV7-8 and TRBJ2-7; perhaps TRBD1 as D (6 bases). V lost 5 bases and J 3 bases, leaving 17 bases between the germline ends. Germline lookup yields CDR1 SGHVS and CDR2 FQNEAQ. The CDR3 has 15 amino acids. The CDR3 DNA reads TGTGCCAGCAGCCTAGTGACAGGTCTTGGCTACGAGCAGTACTTC. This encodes CASSLVTGLGYEQYF.

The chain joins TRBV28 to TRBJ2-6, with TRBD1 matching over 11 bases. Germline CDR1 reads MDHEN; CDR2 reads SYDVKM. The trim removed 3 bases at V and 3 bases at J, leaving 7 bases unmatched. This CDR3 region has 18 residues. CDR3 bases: TGTGCCAGCAGTTTGGGGACAGGGGGAAGTATTGGGGCCAACGTCCTGACTTTC. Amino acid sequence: CASSLGTGGSIGANVLTF.

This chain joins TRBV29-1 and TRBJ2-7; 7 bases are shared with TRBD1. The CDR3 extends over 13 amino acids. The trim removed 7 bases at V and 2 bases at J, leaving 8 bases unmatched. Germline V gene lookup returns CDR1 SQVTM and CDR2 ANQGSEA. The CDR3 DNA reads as TGCAGCGCAAAAAGGGACAGAGCCTACGAGCAGTACTTC. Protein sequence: CSAKRDRAYEQYF.

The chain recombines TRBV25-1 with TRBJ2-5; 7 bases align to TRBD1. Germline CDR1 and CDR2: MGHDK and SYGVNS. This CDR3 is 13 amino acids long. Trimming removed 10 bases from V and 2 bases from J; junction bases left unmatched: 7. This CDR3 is CATAKGQQETQYF. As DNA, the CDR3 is TGTGCCACCGCCAAGGGACAGCAAGAGACCCAGTACTTC.

The CDR3 DNA follows: TGTGCCAGCAACTCCGCCGGGACAGGGGGCGTGAACACTGAAGCTTTCTTT. Translation gives CASNSAGTGGVNTEAFF. The chain recombines TRBV28 with TRBJ1-1, with 12 bases identical to TRBD1. Trimming took 7 bases from V and 0 from J; bases not matched to a gene: 9. Germline values: CDR1 MDHEN, CDR2 SYDVKM. The CDR3 covers 17 residues.

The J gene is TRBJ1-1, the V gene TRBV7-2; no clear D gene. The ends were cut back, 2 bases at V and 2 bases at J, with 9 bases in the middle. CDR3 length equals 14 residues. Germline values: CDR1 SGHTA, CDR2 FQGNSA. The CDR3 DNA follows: TGTGCCAGCAGCTTAAGTGACCTAAACACTGAAGCTTTCTTT. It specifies CASSLSDLNTEAFF.

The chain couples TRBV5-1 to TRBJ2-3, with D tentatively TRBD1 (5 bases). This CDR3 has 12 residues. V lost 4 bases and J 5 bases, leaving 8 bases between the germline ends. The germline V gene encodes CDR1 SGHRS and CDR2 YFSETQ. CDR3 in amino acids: CASSQQVDTQYF. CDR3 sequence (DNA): TGCGCCAGCAGCCAACAGGTAGATACGCAGTATTTT.

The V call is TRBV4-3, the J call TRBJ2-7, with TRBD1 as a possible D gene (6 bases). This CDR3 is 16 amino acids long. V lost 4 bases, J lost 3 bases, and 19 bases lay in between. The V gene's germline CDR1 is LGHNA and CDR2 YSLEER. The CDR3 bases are TGCGCCAGCAGCCGGTCAAGGACAGAGCGAAGCTACGAGCAGTACTTC. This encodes CASSRSRTERSYEQYF.

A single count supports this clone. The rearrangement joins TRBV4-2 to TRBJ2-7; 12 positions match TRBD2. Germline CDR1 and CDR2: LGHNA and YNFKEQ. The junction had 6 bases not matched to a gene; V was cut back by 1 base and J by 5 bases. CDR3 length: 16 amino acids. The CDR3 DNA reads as TGTGCCAGCAGCCAAGTACTAGCGGGAGGCTACAACGAGCAGTACTTC. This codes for CASSQVLAGGYNEQYF.

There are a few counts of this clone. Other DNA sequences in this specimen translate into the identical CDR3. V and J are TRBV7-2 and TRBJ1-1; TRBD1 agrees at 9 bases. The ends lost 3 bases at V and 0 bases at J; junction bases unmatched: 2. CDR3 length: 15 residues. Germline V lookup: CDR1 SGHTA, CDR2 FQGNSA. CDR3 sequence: CASSLTGGVNTEAFF. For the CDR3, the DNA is TGTGCCAGCAGCTTGACAGGGGGTGTGAACACTGAAGCTTTCTTT.

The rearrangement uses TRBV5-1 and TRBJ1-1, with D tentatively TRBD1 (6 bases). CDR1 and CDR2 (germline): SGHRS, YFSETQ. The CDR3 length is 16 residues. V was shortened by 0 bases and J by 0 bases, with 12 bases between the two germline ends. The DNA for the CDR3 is TGCGCCAGCAGCTTGGGAGGGGGTCGGATGAACACTGAAGCTTTCTTT. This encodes CASSLGGGRMNTEAFF.

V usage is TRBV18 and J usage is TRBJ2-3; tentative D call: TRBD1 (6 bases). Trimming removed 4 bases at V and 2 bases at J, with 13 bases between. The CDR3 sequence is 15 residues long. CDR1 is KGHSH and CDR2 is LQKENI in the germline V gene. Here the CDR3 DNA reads TGTGCCAGCTCACTCCGGGACACCAACACAGATACGCAGTATTTT. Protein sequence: CASSLRDTNTDTQYF.

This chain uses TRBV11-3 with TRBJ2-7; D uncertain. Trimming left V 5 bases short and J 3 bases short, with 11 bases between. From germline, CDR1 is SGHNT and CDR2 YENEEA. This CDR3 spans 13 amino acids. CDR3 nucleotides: TGTGCCAGCAGCGATGGACGCTACTACGAGCAGTACTTC. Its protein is CASSDGRYYEQYF. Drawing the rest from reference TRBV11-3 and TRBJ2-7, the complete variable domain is EAGVVQSPRYKIIEKKQPVAFWCNPISGHNTLYWYLQNLGQGPELLIRYENEEAVDDSQLPKDRFSAERLKGVDSTLKIQPAELGDSAVYLCASSDGRYYEQYFGPGTRLTVT.

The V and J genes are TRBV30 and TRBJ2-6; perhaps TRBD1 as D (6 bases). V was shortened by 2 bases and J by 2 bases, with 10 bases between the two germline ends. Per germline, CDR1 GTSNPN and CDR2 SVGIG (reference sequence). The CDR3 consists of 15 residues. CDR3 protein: CAWSLQGAGANVLTF. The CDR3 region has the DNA TGTGCCTGGAGTCTACAGGGTGCTGGGGCCAACGTCCTGACTTTC.

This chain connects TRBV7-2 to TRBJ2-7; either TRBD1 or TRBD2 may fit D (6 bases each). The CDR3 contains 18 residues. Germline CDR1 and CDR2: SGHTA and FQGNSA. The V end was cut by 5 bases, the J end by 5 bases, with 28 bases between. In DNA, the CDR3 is TGTGCCAGCAGCCCATTCGTTACGCCCACGGGGGCGCGACACGAGCAGTACTTC. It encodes CASSPFVTPTGARHEQYF.

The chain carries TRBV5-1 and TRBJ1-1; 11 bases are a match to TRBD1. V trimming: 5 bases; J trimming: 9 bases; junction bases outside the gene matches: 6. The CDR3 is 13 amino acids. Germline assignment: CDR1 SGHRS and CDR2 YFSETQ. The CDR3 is CASSRTGGEKAFF. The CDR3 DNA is TGCGCCAGCAGTCGGACAGGGGGCGAAAAAGCTTTCTTT.

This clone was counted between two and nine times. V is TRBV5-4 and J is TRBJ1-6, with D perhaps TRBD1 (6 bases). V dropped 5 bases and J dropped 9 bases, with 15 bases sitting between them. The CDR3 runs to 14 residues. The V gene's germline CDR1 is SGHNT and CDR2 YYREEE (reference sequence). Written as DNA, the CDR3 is TGTGCCAGCAGTCTACAGGGAATAGGTTCACCCCTCCACTTT. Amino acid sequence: CASSLQGIGSPLHF.

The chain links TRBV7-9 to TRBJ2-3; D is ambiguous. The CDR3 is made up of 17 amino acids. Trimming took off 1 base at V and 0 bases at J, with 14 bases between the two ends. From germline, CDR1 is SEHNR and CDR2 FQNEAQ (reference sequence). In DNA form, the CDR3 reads TGTGCCAGCAGCTTAGAAACGCGAATGGGTAGCACAGATACGCAGTATTTT. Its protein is CASSLETRMGSTDTQYF.

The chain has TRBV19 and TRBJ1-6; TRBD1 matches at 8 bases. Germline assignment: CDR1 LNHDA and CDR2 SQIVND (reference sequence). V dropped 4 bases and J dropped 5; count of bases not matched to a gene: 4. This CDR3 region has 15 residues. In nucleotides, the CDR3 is TGTGCCAGTAGTACCGGACAGGGAAATAATTCACCCCTCCACTTT. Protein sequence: CASSTGQGNNSPLHF. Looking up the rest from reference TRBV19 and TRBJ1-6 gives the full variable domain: DGGITQSPKYLFRKEGQNVTLSCEQNLNHDAMYWYRQDPGQGLRLIYYSQIVNDFQKGDIAEGYSVSREKKESFPLTVTSAQKNPTAFYLCASSTGQGNNSPLHFGNGTRLTVT.

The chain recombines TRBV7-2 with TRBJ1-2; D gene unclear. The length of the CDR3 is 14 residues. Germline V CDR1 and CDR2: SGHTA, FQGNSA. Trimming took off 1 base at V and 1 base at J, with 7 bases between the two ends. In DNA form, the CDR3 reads TGTGCCAGCAGCTTAGAGGTATTTAACTATGGCTACACCTTC. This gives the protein CASSLEVFNYGYTF.

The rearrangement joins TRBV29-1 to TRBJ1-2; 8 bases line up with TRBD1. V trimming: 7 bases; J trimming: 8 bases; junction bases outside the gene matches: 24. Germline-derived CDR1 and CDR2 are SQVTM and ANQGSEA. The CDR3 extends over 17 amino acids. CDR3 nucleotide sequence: TGCAGCGCCGACCTCCCGGAGAAGGGTGGACAGGGCCGGGGCTACACCTTC. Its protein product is CSADLPEKGGQGRGYTF.

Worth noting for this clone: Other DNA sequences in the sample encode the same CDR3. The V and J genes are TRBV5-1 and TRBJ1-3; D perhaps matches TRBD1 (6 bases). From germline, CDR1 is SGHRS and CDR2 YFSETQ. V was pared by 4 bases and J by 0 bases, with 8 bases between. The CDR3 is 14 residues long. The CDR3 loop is CASSEGGSGNTIYF. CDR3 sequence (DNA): TGCGCCAGCAGCGAAGGGGGCTCTGGAAACACCATATATTTT.